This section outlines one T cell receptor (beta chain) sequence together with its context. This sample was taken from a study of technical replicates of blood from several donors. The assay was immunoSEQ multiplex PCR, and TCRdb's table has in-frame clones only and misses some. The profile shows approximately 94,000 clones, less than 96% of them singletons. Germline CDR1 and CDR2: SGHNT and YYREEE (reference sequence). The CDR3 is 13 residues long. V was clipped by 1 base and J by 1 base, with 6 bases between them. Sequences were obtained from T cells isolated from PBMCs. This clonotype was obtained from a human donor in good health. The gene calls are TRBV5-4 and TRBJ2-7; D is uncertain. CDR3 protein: CASSLKPSYEQYF. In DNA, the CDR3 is TGTGCCAGCAGCTTGAAGCCATCCTACGAGCAGTACTTC.